These 23 T cell receptor beta chains came from one sample sequenced in a study of CD8+ T cells in alopecia areata. The sample's treatment: oral pan-JAK inhibitor, 5-10 mg twice daily. Isolated RNA was reverse transcribed into cDNA used as the sequencing template. Repertoires were generated with immunoSEQ multiplex PCR, while TCRdb's copy carries only in-frame clones and drops some. The table has more than 200,000 clones, approximately 45% seen once. This material consisted of CD4+ T cells sorted from blood, taken around week 37, from a patient treated with tofacitinib. The origin of the receptors is a human donor with alopecia areata.

The chain carries TRBV25-1 and TRBJ2-7; 13 bases fit TRBD2. Unmatched junction bases numbered 7, after V lost 6 bases and J lost 5 bases. Germline assignment: CDR1 MGHDK and CDR2 SYGVNS. This CDR3 is 15 amino acids long. CDR3 protein: CASSRAGTSGNEQYF. CDR3 DNA: TGTGCCAGCAGCCGTGCCGGGACTAGCGGGAACGAGCAGTACTTC.

The rearrangement links TRBV28 to TRBJ2-7; TRBD2 matches at 7 bases. The CDR3 sequence is 16 residues long. With 6 bases clipped from V and 1 base from J, the junction kept 12 bases outside the gene matches. Looked up from germline, CDR1 is MDHEN and CDR2 is SYDVKM. CDR3 residues: CASSLQGGKWSYEQYF. The CDR3 DNA sequence: TGTGCCAGCAGCCTCCAGGGAGGGAAGTGGTCCTACGAGCAGTACTTC.

This clone was observed a handful of times. V is TRBV19 and J is TRBJ2-7, with a possible D match to TRBD2 (5 bases). The germline V and J ends were trimmed by 9 bases and 0 bases, with 9 bases remaining between them. The CDR3 extends over 12 amino acids. CDR1 and CDR2 from the germline V gene are LNHDA and SQIVND (reference sequence). The CDR3 DNA sequence: TGTGCCAGCGGGGAAAGCTCCTACGAGCAGTACTTC. Protein product: CASGESSYEQYF.

This clone showed up many times. The chain recombines TRBV19 with TRBJ2-1; 12 bases fit TRBD2. The V gene's germline CDR1 is LNHDA and CDR2 SQIVND (reference sequence). Losses at the gene ends were 6 bases for V and 4 bases for J; bases not matched to a gene: 7. CDR3 length equals 16 residues. The CDR3 DNA is TGTGCCAGTAGCCGCCCTCTAGCGGGAGGGTACAATGAGCAGTTCTTC. This codes for CASSRPLAGGYNEQFF.

This clone was picked up a small number of times. The chain combines TRBV27 with TRBJ2-5; tentatively, D is TRBD1 (6 bases). The CDR3 has 14 amino acids. Germline V lookup: CDR1 MNHEY, CDR2 SMNVEV (reference sequence). The germline V and J ends were trimmed by 5 bases and 5 bases, with 15 bases remaining between them. CDR3 DNA: TGTGCCAGCAGTACCTCTAGGGGGTGGGAGACCCAGTACTTC. Translated: CASSTSRGWETQYF.

This clone was picked up a small number of times. The V call is TRBV9, the J call TRBJ2-3, with a possible D match to TRBD1 (6 bases). The germline V gene encodes CDR1 SGDLS and CDR2 YYNGEE. V was clipped by 2 bases and J by 0 bases, with 13 bases between them. CDR3 length equals 16 residues. This CDR3 is CASSVRDTFSTDTQYF. The CDR3 DNA sequence: TGTGCCAGCAGCGTCCGGGACACCTTTAGCACAGATACGCAGTATTTT.

This clone was seen more than once but under ten times. The V and J genes are TRBV6-5 and TRBJ1-2; D gene ambiguous. CDR3 length: 13 amino acids. Trimming shortened V by 7 bases and J by 13 bases, and 22 bases separated the two germline ends. Germline V gene data show CDR1 as MNHEY and CDR2 as SVGAGI. CDR3 bases: TGTGCCAGCAAACAAGGCCTGGATTTTGGTTGCACCTTC. This encodes CASKQGLDFGCTF.

The chain is built from TRBV19 and TRBJ2-7; perhaps D is TRBD1 or TRBD2 (6 bases each). This CDR3 has 15 amino acids. Trimming shortened V by 3 bases and J by 2 bases, and 14 bases separated the two germline ends. Germline CDR1 and CDR2: LNHDA and SQIVND (reference sequence). The CDR3 DNA is TGTGCCAGTAGTATCTCCCGGGGGCAAGCCTACGAGCAGTACTTC. Its protein product is CASSISRGQAYEQYF.

The gene calls are TRBV20-1 and TRBJ2-5, with TRBD2 identical over 9 bases. The CDR3 contains 11 residues. Per germline, CDR1 DFQATT and CDR2 SNEGSKA (reference sequence). The V and J ends lost 7 bases and 5 bases, in that order; junction bases with no gene match: 2. The CDR3: CSGTSVETQYF. CDR3 nucleotide sequence: TGCAGTGGGACTAGCGTTGAGACCCAGTACTTC.

The table lists this clone with a count of one. This CDR3 is CASSVSGTSYEQYF. The CDR3 DNA reads as TGTGCCAGCAGCGTATCAGGGACCTCCTACGAGCAGTACTTC. V usage is TRBV7-2 and J usage is TRBJ2-7, with D possibly called TRBD1 or TRBD2 (5 bases each). Germline-derived CDR1 and CDR2 are SGHTA and FQGNSA. Trimming removed 5 bases at V and 0 bases at J, with 11 bases between. This CDR3 has 14 amino acids.

The J gene is TRBJ2-3, the V gene TRBV29-1; the D gene could be TRBD1 or TRBD2 (5 bases each). This CDR3 spans 13 amino acids. With 5 bases removed from V and 4 bases from J, the gap between germline ends came to 13 bases. From germline, CDR1 is SQVTM and CDR2 ANQGSEA. CDR3 residues: CSVRGVGADTQYF. For the CDR3, the DNA is TGCAGCGTTCGAGGGGTCGGCGCAGATACGCAGTATTTT.

Worth noting for this clone: Other nucleotide sequences from this sample produce the same CDR3. The J gene is TRBJ2-7, the V gene TRBV7-9, with D uncertain. This CDR3 is built from 13 residues. V was trimmed by 0 bases and J by 4 bases, leaving 7 bases between them. Per the germline V gene, CDR1 is SEHNR and CDR2 is FQNEAQ (reference sequence). The CDR3 reads CASSLAVGYEQYF. CDR3 coding DNA: TGTGCCAGCAGCTTAGCAGTAGGGTACGAGCAGTACTTC.

This rearrangement joins TRBV6-5 to TRBJ2-2, with 7 bases fitting TRBD1. The CDR3 is made up of 14 amino acids. Trimming removed 6 bases from V and 2 bases from J; junction bases left unmatched: 3. CDR1 and CDR2 (germline): MNHEY, SVGAGI. The CDR3 coding sequence is TGTGCCAGCAGACAGGGGATAAACACCGGGGAGCTGTTTTTT. It specifies CASRQGINTGELFF.

This clone was seen more than once but under ten times. The chain is built from TRBV27 and TRBJ2-5; 8 nucleotides match TRBD2. V dropped 5 bases and J dropped 7; count of bases not matched to a gene: 9. CDR1 and CDR2 (germline): MNHEY, SMNVEV (reference sequence). CDR3 length equals 14 residues. As DNA, the CDR3 is TGTGCCAGCAGTCCCCGTCGGCGGGAGGTGACCCAGTACTTC. Protein product: CASSPRRREVTQYF.

The chain is built from TRBV30 and TRBJ2-1; no clear D. The CDR3 extends over 15 amino acids. Germline assignment: CDR1 GTSNPN and CDR2 SVGIG (reference sequence). With 1 base removed from V and 0 bases from J, the gap between germline ends came to 10 bases. Here the CDR3 reads CAWSEGFSSYNEQFF. Here the CDR3 DNA reads TGTGCCTGGAGTGAAGGATTTAGCTCCTACAATGAGCAGTTCTTC.

This clone is a singleton in its sample. V is TRBV5-1 and J is TRBJ2-5; TRBD1 agrees at 7 bases. The germline gives CDR1 SGHRS, CDR2 YFSETQ. This CDR3 is built from 14 residues. J gave up 3 bases and V 3 bases, and 5 bases lay outside the gene matches. CDR3 bases: TGCGCCAGCAGCTCCCTAGGGGGCGAAGAGACCCAGTACTTC. This translates into CASSSLGGEETQYF.

The chain links TRBV6-5 to TRBJ2-3; D is undetermined. Deletions cut 3 bases from V and 5 bases from J, with 15 bases between. This CDR3 has 15 residues. The V gene's germline CDR1 is MNHEY and CDR2 SVGAGI. The CDR3 DNA follows: TGTGCCAGCAGTTATGGGCGGCCGTGGGGAGATACGCAGTATTTT. This gives the protein CASSYGRPWGDTQYF.

In this sample, this clone turned up a few times. V is TRBV30 and J is TRBJ1-5, with D maybe TRBD1 (5 bases). The length of the CDR3 is 13 residues. The germline V gene encodes CDR1 GTSNPN and CDR2 SVGIG (reference sequence). V was shortened by 1 base and J by 6 bases, with 10 bases between the two germline ends. In DNA form, the CDR3 reads TGTGCCTGGAGTGGGGGGTCCGGTCAGCCCCAGCATTTT. Its translation is CAWSGGSGQPQHF. The full variable domain, in which reference TRBV30 and TRBJ1-5 provide the parts outside the CDR3, is SQTIHQWPATLVQPVGSPLSLECTVEGTSNPNLYWYRQAAGRGLQLLFYSVGIGQISSEVPQNLSASRPQDRQFILSSKKLLLSDSGFYLCAWSGGSGQPQHFGDGTRLSIL.

The rearrangement uses TRBV5-1 and TRBJ2-3, with D perhaps matching TRBD1 or TRBD2 (5 bases each). Germline V CDR1 and CDR2: SGHRS, YFSETQ. V shed 5 bases and J shed 6 bases, with 13 bases lying between them. The CDR3 runs to 13 residues. CDR3 sequence: CASSPGPGDTQYF. CDR3 sequence (DNA): TGCGCCAGCAGTCCGGGGCCAGGGGATACGCAGTATTTT.

This clone was picked up a small number of times. The CDR3 DNA follows: TGTGCCAGCAGCCGCGGGACAGGCGTAAACTATGGCTACACCTTC. This sequence encodes CASSRGTGVNYGYTF. The chain uses TRBV5-8 and TRBJ1-2; TRBD1 agrees at 8 bases. The length of the CDR3 is 15 residues. The V gene's germline CDR1 is SGHTS and CDR2 YDEGEE. V was clipped by 4 bases and J by 2 bases; unmatched bases: 7.

The chain couples TRBV29-1 to TRBJ2-3; no firm D call. CDR1 and CDR2 from the germline V gene are SQVTM and ANQGSEA. The V and J ends lost 1 base and 6 bases respectively, with 5 bases between them. The CDR3 is made up of 11 amino acids. The CDR3 protein is CSVEGADTQYF. The CDR3 DNA is TGCAGCGTTGAAGGTGCGGATACGCAGTATTTT.

The gene calls are TRBV5-1 and TRBJ2-1; 10 positions match TRBD2. Losses at the gene ends were 4 bases for V and 6 bases for J; bases not matched to a gene: 13. The germline gives CDR1 SGHRS, CDR2 YFSETQ. The CDR3 is made up of 17 amino acids. The CDR3 nucleotides are TGCGCCAGCAGCGGCGGGACAAGGACTAGCGGCTCCAATGAGCAGTTCTTC. The encoded protein is CASSGGTRTSGSNEQFF.

V is TRBV28 and J is TRBJ1-1; 8 nucleotides agree with TRBD1. J lost 3 bases, V lost 5 bases, and 8 bases had no gene match. The CDR3 contains 15 residues. Germline assignment: CDR1 MDHEN and CDR2 SYDVKM. CDR3 protein: CASSPSQGAYTEAFF. CDR3 DNA: TGTGCCAGCAGTCCAAGTCAGGGGGCATACACTGAAGCTTTCTTT. The variable domain in full, with the rest retrieved from reference TRBV28 and TRBJ1-1, is DVKVTQSSRYLVKRTGEKVFLECVQDMDHENMFWYRQDPGLGLRLIYFSYDVKMKEKGDIPEGYSVSREKKERFSLILESASTNQTSMYLCASSPSQGAYTEAFFGQGTRLTVV.